This TCR beta chain was recovered during a study of CDR3 diversity in severe acne. One entry per CDR3 protein, called by TCRdb with MiXCR from the PCR reads. This sample yields around 83,000 distinct CDR3 sequences, of which approximately 49% are seen a single time; 9.5% to 13% belongs to the top ten. This clonotype was seen many times. V shed 0 bases and J shed 6 bases, with 18 bases lying between them. This CDR3 contains 16 residues. Germline-derived CDR1 and CDR2 are KGHSH and LQKENI. Sample: blood. V gene TRBV18 combines with J gene TRBJ2-7; D is perhaps TRBD2 (7 bases). This receptor was identified in a male donor with severe acne vulgaris. Here the CDR3 DNA reads TGTGCCAGCTCACCACCGTTGCGGGGGCCGGGGGTCGAGCAGTACTTC. This sequence encodes CASSPPLRGPGVEQYF.